This entry lists 32 T cell receptor beta chains sequenced from one sample in a study of cytomegalovirus exposure and HLA in healthy donors. Vbeta (60) and Jbeta (13) primers were used in the PCR. This table comes from immunoSEQ multiplex PCR, and its TCRdb copy is limited to in-frame clones, with some not included. Seen here are approximately 150,000 clones, over 55% observed once, and the top ten hold roughly 2%. Sample: PBMCs. All receptors derive from a man aged 35-49 years in good health and CMV-seronegative.

V usage is TRBV5-1 and J usage is TRBJ1-1, with D possibly being TRBD1 (6 bases). This CDR3 has 13 amino acids. V was pared by 3 bases and J by 5 bases, with 11 bases between. CDR1 is SGHRS and CDR2 is YFSETQ in the germline V gene. The CDR3 here is CASSSGTNTEAFF. CDR3 bases: TGCGCCAGCAGCTCTGGGACAAATACTGAAGCTTTCTTT.

V gene TRBV7-4 combines with J gene TRBJ1-5, with D perhaps matching TRBD1 (6 bases). Trimming removed 6 bases at V and 0 bases at J, with 15 bases between. CDR3 length equals 16 residues. Per the germline V gene, CDR1 is SGHVT and CDR2 is SQSDAQ. The CDR3 region is CASSSPDSPSNQPQHF. CDR3 DNA sequence: TGTGCCAGCAGTTCGCCGGACAGTCCTAGCAATCAGCCCCAGCATTTT.

V gene TRBV25-1 combines with J gene TRBJ2-7; TRBD2 aligns across 7 bases. Losses at the gene ends were 4 bases for V and 3 bases for J; bases not matched to a gene: 6. CDR3 length equals 14 residues. Germline V lookup: CDR1 MGHDK, CDR2 SYGVNS. CDR3 nucleotides: TGTGCCAGCAGTGGGGGGGGAGTCCTCTACGAGCAGTACTTC. Translating gives CASSGGGVLYEQYF.

This rearrangement joins TRBV28 to TRBJ1-4; 8 nucleotides match TRBD1. The J segment lost 5 bases and the V segment lost 7 bases, leaving 6 bases of the junction unmatched. Germline CDR1 is MDHEN and CDR2 is SYDVKM. The CDR3 covers 14 residues. The CDR3 coding sequence is TGTGCCAGCACCAGGGGGCAGGGGAATGAAAAACTGTTTTTT. Translating it yields CASTRGQGNEKLFF.

The chain has TRBV2 and TRBJ1-1; weak D call: TRBD1 (6 bases). The CDR3 is made up of 16 amino acids. Between the trimmed V and J ends, which lost 4 bases and 1 base, there was a span of 16 bases. Per germline, CDR1 SNHLY and CDR2 FYNNEI. The DNA of the CDR3 is TGTGCCAGCAGTGTGGGCTTTGACAGGCCGAACACTGAAGCTTTCTTT. Protein sequence: CASSVGFDRPNTEAFF.

The gene calls are TRBV4-2 and TRBJ2-1, with TRBD2 identical over 12 bases. The junction had 3 bases not matched to a gene; V was cut back by 0 bases and J by 0 bases. Germline CDR1 LGHNA, CDR2 YNFKEQ. The CDR3 contains 18 residues. The CDR3 region is CASSQDLAGGSSYNEQFF. DNA for the CDR3: TGTGCCAGCAGCCAAGACCTAGCGGGGGGGAGCTCCTACAATGAGCAGTTCTTC.

As concerns this clone: Mismatch with germline at one junction end may stem from a read error. The genes are TRBV19 and TRBJ1-5; perhaps TRBD1 as D (6 bases). This CDR3 comprises 15 residues. CDR1 and CDR2 from the germline V gene are LNHDA and SQIVND (reference sequence). DNA for the CDR3: TGTGCCAGTAGAATAGGGCCACAGGGCAATCAGCCCCAGAATTTT. Translated: CASRIGPQGNQPQNF.

This chain links TRBV5-6 with TRBJ1-3; maybe TRBD1 (6 bases). The germline CDR1 and CDR2 sequences are SGHDT and YYEEEE. V lost 4 bases to trimming and J lost 3 bases, with 11 bases between them. This CDR3 comprises 14 residues. In nucleotides, the CDR3 is TGTGCCAGCAGCAGAATGGACAGTGGAAACACCATATATTTT. Its protein is CASSRMDSGNTIYF.

The genes are TRBV9 and TRBJ2-3; TRBD1 is a possible D gene (6 bases). Trimming shortened V by 4 bases and J by 1 base, and 10 bases separated the two germline ends. Germline V gene lookup returns CDR1 SGDLS and CDR2 YYNGEE. The CDR3 extends over 14 amino acids. This CDR3 is CASSLRQGTDTQYF. The CDR3 coding sequence is TGTGCCAGCAGCCTTCGACAGGGCACAGATACGCAGTATTTT.

The genes are TRBV6-1 and TRBJ2-3; 9 bases line up with TRBD1. V was pared by 7 bases and J by 3 bases, with 2 bases of the junction left unmatched. This CDR3 region has 13 residues. Germline V CDR1 and CDR2: MNHNS, SASEGT. CDR3 nucleotides: TGTGCCAGCAACAGGGGGCGAACAGATACGCAGTATTTT. Translation: CASNRGRTDTQYF.

This clone has just a few counts. V usage is TRBV2 and J usage is TRBJ1-1; 10 nucleotides align to TRBD1. CDR1 is SNHLY and CDR2 is FYNNEI in the germline V gene. This CDR3 is 15 amino acids long. Trimming removed 6 bases from V and 3 bases from J; junction bases left unmatched: 7. CDR3 sequence reads: CASSPDRGIYTEAFF. CDR3 nucleotide sequence: TGTGCCAGCAGCCCGGACAGGGGGATCTACACTGAAGCTTTCTTT.

This rearrangement joins TRBV7-2 to TRBJ1-1; 10 nucleotides line up with TRBD1. The length of the CDR3 is 15 residues. V lost 4 bases, J lost 5 bases, and 7 bases stayed unmatched. Germline CDR1 is SGHTA and CDR2 is FQGNSA. Here the CDR3 DNA reads TGTGCCAGCAGCTCCCGGGACAGGGGTAGGACTGAAGCTTTCTTT. It is translated as CASSSRDRGRTEAFF.

This clone came up a few times. The chain employs TRBV5-1 and TRBJ1-6; D unresolved. The length of the CDR3 is 15 residues. V was pared by 0 bases and J by 9 bases, with 13 bases between. Germline CDR1 SGHRS, CDR2 YFSETQ. The CDR3 here is CASSLVPGFGSPLHF. CDR3 nucleotides: TGCGCCAGCAGCTTGGTTCCGGGTTTCGGTTCACCCCTCCACTTT.

Note on this clone: The junction and the germline gene differ at one end; a read error may be behind it. The chain carries TRBV2 and TRBJ1-5; maybe TRBD1 (5 bases). Germline CDR1 is SNHLY and CDR2 is FYNNEI. The CDR3 consists of 12 residues. The CDR3 spells CASTDRNQPQNF. The CDR3 DNA sequence: TGTGCCAGCACCGACAGAAATCAGCCCCAGAATTTT. Using reference TRBV2 and TRBJ1-5 for the parts outside the CDR3, the full variable domain is EPEVTQTPSHQVTQMGQEVILRCVPISNHLYFYWYRQILGQKVEFLVSFYNNEISEKSEIFDDQFSVERPDGSNFTLKIRSTKLEDSAMYFCASTDRNQPQNFGDGTRLSIL.

J is TRBJ2-3 and V is TRBV30; 7 nucleotides match TRBD2. The CDR3 length is 12 residues. J was trimmed by 8 bases and V by 0 bases; bases with no gene match: 2. Germline CDR1 reads GTSNPN; CDR2 reads SVGIG (reference sequence). The CDR3 is CAWSVWEGTQYF. The CDR3 DNA follows: TGTGCCTGGAGTGTATGGGAGGGTACGCAGTATTTT.

The V gene is TRBV10-1, the J gene TRBJ2-2, with D possibly TRBD1 on 6 matching bases. Germline assignment: CDR1 WNHNN and CDR2 SYGVQD (reference sequence). The CDR3 sequence is 15 residues long. V was trimmed by 9 bases and J by 0 bases, leaving 14 bases between them. The CDR3 here is CASSRDTTNTGELFF. CDR3 in DNA: TGCGCCAGTTCCCGGGACACGACGAACACCGGGGAGCTGTTTTTT.

The CDR3 DNA follows: TGTGCCAGCAGGGACTCTAGCACAGATACGCAGTATTTT. It encodes CASRDSSTDTQYF. The V gene is TRBV6-5, the J gene TRBJ2-3, with D perhaps TRBD2 (5 bases). The CDR3 spans 13 residues. Germline CDR1 is MNHEY and CDR2 is SVGAGI. The germline V and J ends were trimmed by 6 bases and 0 bases, with 7 bases remaining between them.

The V and J genes are TRBV4-1 and TRBJ2-7; D is unresolved. The V and J ends lost 1 base and 3 bases respectively, with 13 bases between them. The germline V gene encodes CDR1 MGHRA and CDR2 YSYEKL. This CDR3 region has 15 residues. The CDR3 sequence: CASSQVFPGNYEQYF. DNA of the CDR3: TGCGCCAGCAGCCAAGTATTTCCAGGCAACTACGAGCAGTACTTC.

Worth noting for this clone: The junction does not match germline at one end; this may be a read error. The V and J genes are TRBV2 and TRBJ1-5, with D maybe TRBD1 (6 bases). Germline CDR1 reads SNHLY; CDR2 reads FYNNEI. The CDR3 is made up of 16 amino acids. The CDR3 sequence is CASTRGGRGSNQPQNF. The CDR3 DNA is TGTGCCAGCACCAGGGGTGGACGGGGTAGCAATCAGCCCCAGAATTTT.

The rearrangement uses TRBV28 and TRBJ2-4; 7 nucleotides agree with TRBD1. Trimming removed 4 bases from V and 3 bases from J; junction bases left unmatched: 9. This CDR3 has 16 amino acids. The germline gives CDR1 MDHEN, CDR2 SYDVKM. The DNA for the CDR3 is TGTGCCAGCAGTTCTTCAGGGGGATATGACAAAAACATTCAGTACTTC. It yields the protein CASSSSGGYDKNIQYF.

V gene TRBV4-3 combines with J gene TRBJ2-7; 9 nucleotides agree with TRBD1. The V and J ends lost 4 bases and 3 bases, in that order; junction bases with no gene match: 7. The length of the CDR3 is 15 residues. From germline, CDR1 is LGHNA and CDR2 YSLEER. The CDR3 DNA sequence: TGCGCCAGCAGCCGAAGTACGGACAGGGGCTACGAGCAGTACTTC. Residues: CASSRSTDRGYEQYF.

Regarding this clone: Additional DNA sequences in this sample encode the identical CDR3. The V gene is TRBV9, the J gene TRBJ2-5, with 7 bases fitting TRBD1. The CDR3 has 15 residues. V lost 0 bases and J lost 1; bases outside the gene matches: 3. Germline V gene lookup returns CDR1 SGDLS and CDR2 YYNGEE. Written as DNA, the CDR3 is TGTGCCAGCAGCGTAGCCGGGACAGCCCAAGAGACCCAGTACTTC. Its protein product is CASSVAGTAQETQYF.

J is TRBJ2-2 and V is TRBV19, with D perhaps TRBD2 (6 bases). This CDR3 is 13 amino acids long. V lost 10 bases and J lost 2, with 11 bases in between. CDR1 is LNHDA, CDR2 SQIVND, per germline (reference sequence). CDR3 bases: TGTGCCATTGGACTACTTAACACCGGGGAGCTGTTTTTT. Its protein is CAIGLLNTGELFF.

The genes are TRBV13 and TRBJ2-1, with D uncertain. This CDR3 has 11 residues. Germline V CDR1 and CDR2: PRHDT, FYEKMQ (reference sequence). Trimming left V 3 bases short and J 7 bases short, with 4 bases between. CDR3 region: CASSFVNEQFF. In DNA, the CDR3 is TGTGCCAGCAGCTTCGTGAATGAGCAGTTCTTC.

This clone showed up just once. This chain connects TRBV6-5 to TRBJ1-1; 7 nucleotides match TRBD1. The V gene end was trimmed by 2 bases and the J gene end by 4 bases; junction bases not matched to a gene: 4. Looked up from germline, CDR1 is MNHEY and CDR2 is SVGAGI. This CDR3 contains 14 residues. CDR3 residues: CASSYRTGPTEAFF. The DNA for the CDR3 is TGTGCCAGCAGTTACAGGACAGGCCCCACTGAAGCTTTCTTT.

J is TRBJ2-2 and V is TRBV7-3, with D perhaps matching TRBD1 (5 bases). V was shortened by 5 bases and J by 3 bases, with 16 bases between the two germline ends. In germline, CDR1 is SGHTA, CDR2 FQGTGA. The CDR3 sequence is 16 residues long. CDR3 amino acids: CASSPGPRDYTGELFF. The DNA for the CDR3 is TGTGCCAGCAGCCCAGGGCCCCGAGACTACACCGGGGAGCTGTTTTTT.

This clone showed up just a few times. An end of the junction does not agree with germline; a read error may underlie this. The chain combines TRBV19 with TRBJ2-3; 9 bases fit TRBD2. The CDR3 has 15 amino acids. Per the germline V gene, CDR1 is LNHDA and CDR2 is SQIVND (reference sequence). This CDR3 reads CASSIEGTSTDTQYF. CDR3 bases: TGTGCCAGTAGTATAGAAGGGACTAGCACCGATACGCAGTATTTT.

CDR3 in amino acids: CAGQRVPYGYTF. The DNA for the CDR3 is TGTGCCGGACAGAGGGTTCCCTATGGCTACACCTTC. V gene TRBV30 combines with J gene TRBJ1-2, with D possibly being TRBD1 (6 bases). CDR3 size: 12 residues. CDR1 is GTSNPN, CDR2 SVGIG, per germline (reference sequence). Trimming removed 8 bases at V and 4 bases at J, with 14 bases between.

The chain has TRBV10-3 and TRBJ1-1, with D maybe TRBD1 (6 bases). The CDR3 consists of 13 residues. Germline CDR1 and CDR2: ENHRY and SYGVKD. Trimming cost V 9 bases and J 3 bases, with 14 bases left between them. The CDR3 coding sequence is TGTGCCATAGGGACACCGGAGGACACTGAAGCTTTCTTT. Translating it yields CAIGTPEDTEAFF.

This chain uses TRBV10-3 with TRBJ2-1; 7 bases align to TRBD2. V gave up 10 bases and J gave up 0 bases; unmatched junction bases: 6. The germline CDR1 and CDR2 sequences are ENHRY and SYGVKD. CDR3 length equals 14 residues. As DNA, the CDR3 is TGTGCCACCCTAGCGGCTAGCTCCTACAATGAGCAGTTCTTC. It codes for CATLAASSYNEQFF.

The rearrangement joins TRBV2 to TRBJ1-4; 8 nucleotides line up with TRBD1. This CDR3 region has 14 residues. V gave up 5 bases and J gave up 4 bases; unmatched junction bases: 3. Per the germline V gene, CDR1 is SNHLY and CDR2 is FYNNEI. As DNA, the CDR3 is TGTGCCAGCAGTTTAGGACAGGGTAATGAAAAACTGTTTTTT. This sequence encodes CASSLGQGNEKLFF.

Only one count was recorded for this clone. The chain employs TRBV6-5 and TRBJ1-3, with TRBD1 identical over 9 bases. This CDR3 spans 16 amino acids. V dropped 0 bases and J dropped 2; count of bases not matched to a gene: 2. Germline CDR1 reads MNHEY; CDR2 reads SVGAGI. The CDR3 spells CASSYSWTGAGNTIYF. The CDR3 nucleotides read TGTGCCAGCAGTTACTCGTGGACAGGGGCTGGAAACACCATATATTTT.